A selection of T cell receptor delta chains follows, all from one sample in a study of Vδ1+ human thymocytes. TCRdb re-called the multiplex PCR reads via CATT. The sample records 23,000 or so delta-chain clones, 25% to 35% being singletons. The sequenced sample was Vdelta1+ gamma-delta thymocytes from the thymus. Receptors were obtained from a boy younger than two who had congenital heart surgery. Both conserved end residues are part of each CDR3. A D gene is named only where the DNA matches it firmly. A row's size may be missing; if present it is once, few, many or a size class.

D: .
J: TRDJ1
V: TRDV1
size: .
length: 28
DNA: TGTGCTCTTGGGGAAGGGGCCGCGGAGGTCTTCCATCGTGTACTGGTGACGGGGTGGCGGTATTACACCGATAAACTCATCTTT
CDR3: CALGEGAAEVFHRVLVTGWRYYTDKLIF

D: TRDD3
J: TRDJ1
V: TRDV1
size: many
length: 20
DNA: TGTGCTCTTGGGGGGACCTACGTTCGTCGTACTGGGGGATACACCGATAAACTCATCTTT
CDR3: CALGGTYVRRTGGYTDKLIF

D: TRDD3
J: TRDJ1
V: TRDV1
size: medium-sized
length: 18
DNA: TGTGCTCTTGGGGAGAATCCTTGGGGGATACCGTACACCGATAAACTCATCTTT
CDR3: CALGENPWGIPYTDKLIF

D: .
J: TRDJ1
V: TRDV1
size: medium-sized
length: 17
DNA: TGTGCTCTTGGGGAACTAGTTCCGCCCTACGTTACCGATAAACTCATCTTT
CDR3: CALGELVPPYVTDKLIF

D: .
J: TRDJ1
V: TRDV1
size: .
length: 22
DNA: TGTGCTCTTGGGGAACTAGGGGGGTCCTTTGGCCACCCTCTGGATTACACCGATAAACTCATCTTT
CDR3: CALGELGGSFGHPLDYTDKLIF

D: TRDD3
J: TRDJ1
V: TRDV1
size: once
length: 16
DNA: TGTGCTCTTGGGACTGGAGGGCCTGGGGGATACGATAAACTCATCTTT
CDR3: CALGTGGPGGYDKLIF

D: .
J: TRDJ1
V: TRDV1
size: many
length: 18
DNA: TGTGCTCTTGGGGAACTCCACCCTGTCTTCTCGCGGGCCGATAAACTCATCTTT
CDR3: CALGELHPVFSRADKLIF

D: TRDD3
J: TRDJ1
V: TRDV1
size: few
length: 19
DNA: TGTGCTCTTGGGGAACTTCCCCATGGCCGACTGGGGGATAAAGCGAAACTCATCTTT
CDR3: CALGELPHGRLGDKAKLIF

D: TRDD3
J: TRDJ2
V: TRDV1
size: .
length: 17
DNA: TGTGCTCTTGGGCCCCACTGGGGTATAAGAGGATCAGCACAACTCTTCTTT
CDR3: CALGPHWGIRGSAQLFF

D: .
J: TRDJ1
V: TRDV1
size: few
length: 19
DNA: TGTGCTCTTGGGCCCTTCCTTCATCACTGGGGAACCGCTTATTTTAAACTCATCTTT
CDR3: CALGPFLHHWGTAYFKLIF

D: TRDD3
J: TRDJ2
V: TRDV1
size: medium-sized
length: 26
DNA: TGTGCTCTTGGGGAAGGGGCCGGTCTTCCTAATTCAGGGGGATACCCTCCCCAGCCCCTGACAGCACAACTCTTCTTT
CDR3: CALGEGAGLPNSGGYPPQPLTAQLFF

D: TRDD3
J: TRDJ1
V: TRDV1
size: few
length: 21
DNA: TGTGCTCTTGGGGAACTAGTTTCCTACAGTCGGTACTGGGGGATAAGGGCAAAACTCATCTTT
CDR3: CALGELVSYSRYWGIRAKLIF

D: .
J: TRDJ1
V: TRDV1
size: medium-sized
length: 16
DNA: TGTGCTCTTGGGCCGCGGCCCTCACAGTACACCGATAAACTCATCTTT
CDR3: CALGPRPSQYTDKLIF

D: .
J: TRDJ1
V: TRDV1
size: medium-sized
length: 14
DNA: TGTGCTCTTGGGGAACTGACGTACACCGATAAACTCATCTTT
CDR3: CALGELTYTDKLIF

D: TRDD3
J: TRDJ1
V: TRDV1
size: few
length: 18
DNA: TGTGCTCTTGGGGAGATCCGGGTGACTGGGGGATATTCCGATAAACTCATCTTT
CDR3: CALGEIRVTGGYSDKLIF

D: TRDD3
J: TRDJ1
V: TRDV1
size: .
length: 17
DNA: TGTGCTCTTGGGGAACGTACTGGGGGATATCACACCGATAAACTCATCTTT
CDR3: CALGERTGGYHTDKLIF

D: TRDD3
J: TRDJ1
V: TRDV1
size: few
length: 20
DNA: TGTGCTCTTGGGGAATCCCCTTTACTACTGGGGGATATGTTGTACGATAAACTCATCTTT
CDR3: CALGESPLLLGDMLYDKLIF

D: TRDD3
J: TRDJ1
V: TRDV1
size: .
length: 18
DNA: TGTGCTCTTGGGGAACTCGGTATAACTCTGGGGGATACTTCCAAATTCATCTTT
CDR3: CALGELGITLGDTSKFIF

D: TRDD3
J: TRDJ1
V: TRDV1
size: medium-sized
length: 18
DNA: TGTGCTCTTGGCCATCATCCCTTACTGGGGGATAACTCCGATAAACTCATCTTT
CDR3: CALGHHPLLGDNSDKLIF

D: TRDD3
J: TRDJ1
V: TRDV1
size: .
length: 18
DNA: TGTGCTCTTGGGGAACACCTACTGGGGGATTTTTACACCGATAAACTCATCTTT
CDR3: CALGEHLLGDFYTDKLIF

D: TRDD3
J: TRDJ1
V: TRDV1
size: few
length: 20
DNA: TGTGCTCTTGGGGAACTATCAACCCCCGCGTCCGGGGGATACACCGATAAACCCATCTTT
CDR3: CALGELSTPASGGYTDKPIF

D: TRDD3
J: TRDJ1
V: TRDV1
size: .
length: 20
DNA: TGTGCTCTTGGGGAACGACCACCGTACTGGGGGATCGTGGCAGCCGATAAACTCATCTTT
CDR3: CALGERPPYWGIVAADKLIF

D: .
J: TRDJ2
V: TRDV1
size: .
length: 21
DNA: TGTGCTCTTGGGCATTCCTATGAAGGGATACCGGCACAGGGGCTGACAGCACAACTCTTCTTT
CDR3: CALGHSYEGIPAQGLTAQLFF

D: TRDD3
J: TRDJ1
V: TRDV1
size: .
length: 23
DNA: TGTGCTCTTGGGGTAGGGGGGTTCGGTGAACTGGGCCGACTGGGGGATGGTAGCGGTAAACTCATCTTT
CDR3: CALGVGGFGELGRLGDGSGKLIF

D: .
J: TRDJ1
V: TRDV1
size: few
length: 14
DNA: TGTGCTCTTGGGGGAGCCTCCCTGGTAGATAAACTCATCTTT
CDR3: CALGGASLVDKLIF

D: TRDD3
J: TRDJ3
V: TRDV2
size: medium-sized
length: 21
DNA: TGTGCCTGTGACACGAGTTGTTACTGGGGGCCAAGCTCCTGGGACACCCGACAGATGTTTTTC
CDR3: CACDTSCYWGPSSWDTRQMFF

D: .
J: TRDJ1
V: TRDV1
size: few
length: 22
DNA: TGTGCTCTTGGGGAACGAACCTTCCTACGGCTGGGGGATAAGGGGTGCACCGATAAACTCATCTTT
CDR3: CALGERTFLRLGDKGCTDKLIF

D: .
J: TRDJ1
V: TRDV1
size: .
length: 15
DNA: TGTGCTCTTGGGGAAACGAGGGATCACACCGATAAACTCATCTTT
CDR3: CALGETRDHTDKLIF

D: TRDD3
J: TRDJ1
V: TRDV1
size: .
length: 20
DNA: TGTGCTCTTGGGGCCCTAAGTACTGGGGGATACCCTTTATACACCGATAAACTCATCTTT
CDR3: CALGALSTGGYPLYTDKLIF

D: TRDD3
J: TRDJ1
V: TRDV1
size: few
length: 18
DNA: TGTGCTCTTGGGGCCTTATCCTTCCCCCGTACTGGGGGGATTAAACTCATCTTT
CDR3: CALGALSFPRTGGIKLIF

D: TRDD3
J: TRDJ1
V: TRDV1
size: .
length: 26
DNA: TGTGCTCTTGGGGAAAGAGGGCGATATCATGGATCCGTTACTGGGGGGTCACAATTGTACACCGATAAACTCATCTTT
CDR3: CALGERGRYHGSVTGGSQLYTDKLIF

D: .
J: TRDJ1
V: TRDV1
size: .
length: 14
DNA: TGTGCTCTTGGGGGGGGCCCTTACACCGATAAACTCATCTTT
CDR3: CALGGGPYTDKLIF

D: TRDD2
J: TRDJ1
V: TRDV1
size: medium-sized
length: 20
DNA: TGTGCTCTTGGGGAACCTTCCTACGTCCCTGCCAAGGGGGTACCCGATAAACTCATCTTT
CDR3: CALGEPSYVPAKGVPDKLIF

D: .
J: TRDJ1
V: TRDV1
size: .
length: 14
DNA: TGTGCTCTTGGGGAACTCATGGGGAACGATAAACTCATCTTT
CDR3: CALGELMGNDKLIF

D: .
J: TRDJ1
V: TRDV1
size: many
length: 18
DNA: TGTGCTCTTGGGGAATTGCAACTGGGACCTTCGTACACCGATAAACTCATCTTT
CDR3: CALGELQLGPSYTDKLIF

D: TRDD3
J: TRDJ1
V: TRDV1
size: .
length: 16
DNA: TGTGCTCTTGGTCCCTACTGGGGTTCGTACCCCGATAAACTCATCTTT
CDR3: CALGPYWGSYPDKLIF

D: .
J: TRDJ1
V: TRDV1
size: .
length: 19
DNA: TGTGCTCTTGGGGAAGAACGGGAGGTCGGTGGGGGCCACACCGATAAACTCATCTTT
CDR3: CALGEEREVGGGHTDKLIF

D: .
J: TRDJ2
V: TRDV1
size: .
length: 14
DNA: TGTGCTCTTGGGGAACAAATACCCCACACGAAACTCTTCTTT
CDR3: CALGEQIPHTKLFF

D: TRDD3
J: TRDJ1
V: TRDV1
size: few
length: 20
DNA: TGTGCTCTTGGGGAACCCCTTCCTCACTGGCTCTCACTGGGGGATACGAGACTCATCTTT
CDR3: CALGEPLPHWLSLGDTRLIF

D: .
J: TRDJ1
V: TRDV1
size: .
length: 18
DNA: TGTGCTCTTGGGGAAATTGAGGCCTCGCCGGGTTACACCGATAAACTCATCTTT
CDR3: CALGEIEASPGYTDKLIF

D: TRDD3
J: TRDJ1
V: TRDV1
size: .
length: 16
DNA: TGTGCTCTTGGGGCCCGCTTCCTAGTGGGGGATATAGGACTCATCTTT
CDR3: CALGARFLVGDIGLIF

D: .
J: TRDJ1
V: TRDV1
size: few
length: 21
DNA: TGTGCTCTTGGGGAACTAGAGAGGTTCCTTCCTGGGGGACCGTACACCGATAAACTCATCTTT
CDR3: CALGELERFLPGGPYTDKLIF

D: TRDD2
J: TRDJ1
V: TRDV1
size: .
length: 18
DNA: TGTGCTCTTGGGGTCCTCCCCTTCCTAATGGGGCCTCCCGGGGAACTCATCTTT
CDR3: CALGVLPFLMGPPGELIF

D: .
J: TRDJ1
V: TRDV1
size: few
length: 15
DNA: TGTGCTCTTGGGGAACGTTATCCGCGGACCGATAAACTCATCTTT
CDR3: CALGERYPRTDKLIF

D: .
J: TRDJ1
V: TRDV1
size: .
length: 14
DNA: TGTGCTCTTGGGGGTCGGATCCCTCGCCGTAAACTCATCTTT
CDR3: CALGGRIPRRKLIF

D: .
J: TRDJ1
V: TRDV1
size: .
length: 21
DNA: TGTGCTCTTGGGGACCCAAGATTTGGAGGATACCCCCAGCTATTCACCGATAAACTCATCTTT
CDR3: CALGDPRFGGYPQLFTDKLIF

D: TRDD3
J: TRDJ1
V: TRDV1
size: medium-sized
length: 21
DNA: TGTGCTCTTGGGGAAGCCCGAGTCCTGCTTACTGGGGGATCGGAGAGCCTTAAACTCATCTTT
CDR3: CALGEARVLLTGGSESLKLIF

D: .
J: TRDJ1
V: TRDV1
size: .
length: 16
DNA: TGTGCTCTTGGGAAAAGAGGTAGGGGGTACACCGATAAACTCATCTTT
CDR3: CALGKRGRGYTDKLIF

D: .
J: TRDJ1
V: TRDV1
size: medium-sized
length: 19
DNA: TGTGCTCTTGGGGAACCGCCTTCCGTCGCACCGTCTTACACCGATAAACTCATCTTT
CDR3: CALGEPPSVAPSYTDKLIF

D: TRDD3
J: TRDJ2
V: TRDV2
size: medium-sized
length: 18
DNA: TGTGCCTGTGACAGACAGGGTCCGGGTTACTGGGGGCCAGCACAACTCTTCTTT
CDR3: CACDRQGPGYWGPAQLFF

D: .
J: TRDJ1
V: TRDV1
size: .
length: 17
DNA: TGTGCTCTTGGGGAAAGGAAAGTGGGCCTGTACACCGATAAACTCATCTTT
CDR3: CALGERKVGLYTDKLIF